This TCR beta chain is from a study of vaccination effects on CD4 cells after COVID-19. Study-wide context: Two doses of BNT162b2 or mRNA-1273 vaccine were administered to participants. A couple of convalescent patients gave samples 16 days and one week before vaccination.

This clone was counted a few times. What it recognizes is unknown. Whole-study results and caveats: Marked clonal contraction of infection- and vaccine-induced clones was seen late after vaccination.

Sequencing was performed with immunoSEQ multiplex PCR; in TCRdb, only in-frame clones are kept and a portion is missing. This sample has tens of thousands of clones; 70% to 80% occur once, and the top ten carry roughly 37%. Prior to sequencing, the ViraFEST assay stimulated PBMC with viral peptide pools, which expanded the antigen-specific CD4+ T cells. The authors isolated CD4+ T cells after around 11 days of culture. This individual contracted SARS-CoV-2 between March and December 2020, as verified by PCR. Both day 3 and day 7 saw half the medium replaced with IL-2 medium. V trimming: 5 bases; J trimming: 2 bases; junction bases outside the gene matches: 5. Germline CDR1 and CDR2: SGHTA and FQGTGA. This CDR3 spans 15 amino acids.

Material: CD4+ T cells from PBMCs cultured with a peptide pool, obtained before COVID-19 vaccination. This receptor was obtained from a human donor who had a prior SARS-CoV-2 infection. This rearrangement joins TRBV7-3 to TRBJ1-3; TRBD1 aligns across 8 bases. In DNA form, the CDR3 reads TGTGCCAGCAGCCCGACAGGGGCCCCTGGAAACACCATATATTTT. This sequence encodes CASSPTGAPGNTIYF.